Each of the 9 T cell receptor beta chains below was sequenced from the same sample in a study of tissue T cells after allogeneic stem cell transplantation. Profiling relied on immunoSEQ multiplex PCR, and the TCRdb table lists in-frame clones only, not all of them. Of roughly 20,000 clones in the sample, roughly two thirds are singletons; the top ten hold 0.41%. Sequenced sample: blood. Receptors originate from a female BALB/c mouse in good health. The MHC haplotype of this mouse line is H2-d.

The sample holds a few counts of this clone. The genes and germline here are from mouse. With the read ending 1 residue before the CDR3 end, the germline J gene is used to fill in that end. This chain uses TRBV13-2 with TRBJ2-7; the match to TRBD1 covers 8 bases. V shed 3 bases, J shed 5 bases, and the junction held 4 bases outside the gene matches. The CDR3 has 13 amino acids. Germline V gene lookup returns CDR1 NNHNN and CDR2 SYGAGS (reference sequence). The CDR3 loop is CASGASTGDEQYF. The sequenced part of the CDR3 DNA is TGTGCCAGCGGTGCCTCGACAGGGGATGAACAGTAC.

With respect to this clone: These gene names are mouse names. This CDR3 is CGARDRGQGNTEVFF. The sequenced CDR3 bases are TGTGGTGCTAGGGATCGGGGACAGGGGAACACAGAAGTCTTC. This rearrangement joins TRBV20 to TRBJ1-1; 9 positions match TRBD1. The CDR3 is cut off 1 residue early in the read; its end comes from the germline J gene. Trimming removed 0 bases from V and 1 base from J; junction bases left unmatched: 3. The CDR3 is 15 amino acids. Germline-derived CDR1 and CDR2 are GFQATS and STVNSAI. The complete variable domain, with remaining parts taken from reference TRBV20 and TRBJ1-1, reads GALVYQYPRRTICKSGTSMRMECQAVGFQATSVAWYRQSPQKTFELIALSTVNSAIKYEQNFTQEKFPISHPNLSFSSMTVLNAYLEDRGLYLCGARDRGQGNTEVFFGKGTRLTVV.

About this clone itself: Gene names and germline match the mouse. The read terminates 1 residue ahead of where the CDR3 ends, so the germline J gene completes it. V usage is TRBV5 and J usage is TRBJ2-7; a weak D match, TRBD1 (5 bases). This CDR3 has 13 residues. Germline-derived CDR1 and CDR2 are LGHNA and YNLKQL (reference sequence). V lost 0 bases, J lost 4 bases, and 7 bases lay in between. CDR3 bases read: TGTGCCAGCAGCCAAGAGAGGGGATATGAACAGTAC. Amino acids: CASSQERGYEQY. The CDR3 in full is CASSQERGYEQYF.

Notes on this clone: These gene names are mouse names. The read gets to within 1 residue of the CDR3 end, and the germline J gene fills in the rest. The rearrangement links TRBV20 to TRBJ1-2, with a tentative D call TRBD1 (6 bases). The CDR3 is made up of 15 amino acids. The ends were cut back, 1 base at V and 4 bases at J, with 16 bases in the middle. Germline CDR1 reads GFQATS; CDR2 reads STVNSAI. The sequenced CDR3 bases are TGTGGTGCTAGGGCACAGGGCGGAAGAGGCTCCGACTACACC. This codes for CGARAQGGRGSDYT. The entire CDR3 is CGARAQGGRGSDYTF.

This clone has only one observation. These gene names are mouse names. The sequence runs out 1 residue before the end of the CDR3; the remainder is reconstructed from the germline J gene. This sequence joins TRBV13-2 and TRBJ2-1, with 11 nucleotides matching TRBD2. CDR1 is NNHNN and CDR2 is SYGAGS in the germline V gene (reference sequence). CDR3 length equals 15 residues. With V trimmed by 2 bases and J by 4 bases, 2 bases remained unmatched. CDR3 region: CASGELGGRYAEQFF. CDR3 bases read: TGTGCCAGCGGTGAACTGGGGGGGCGGTATGCTGAGCAGTTC.

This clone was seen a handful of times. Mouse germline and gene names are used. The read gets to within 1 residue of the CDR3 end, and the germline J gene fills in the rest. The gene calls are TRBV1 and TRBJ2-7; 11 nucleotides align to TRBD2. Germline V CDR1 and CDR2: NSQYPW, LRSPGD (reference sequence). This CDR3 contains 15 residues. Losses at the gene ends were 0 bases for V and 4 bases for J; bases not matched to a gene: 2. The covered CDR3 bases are TGCACCTGCAGTGCAGAAGGGACTGGGGGTTATGAACAGTAC. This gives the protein CTCSAEGTGGYEQY. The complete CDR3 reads CTCSAEGTGGYEQYF. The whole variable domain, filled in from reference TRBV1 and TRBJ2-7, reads VTLLEQNPRWRLVPRGQAVNLRCILKNSQYPWMSWYQQDLQKQLQWLFTLRSPGDKEVKSLPGADYLATRVTDTELRLQVANMSQGRTLYCTCSAEGTGGYEQYFGPGTRLTVL.

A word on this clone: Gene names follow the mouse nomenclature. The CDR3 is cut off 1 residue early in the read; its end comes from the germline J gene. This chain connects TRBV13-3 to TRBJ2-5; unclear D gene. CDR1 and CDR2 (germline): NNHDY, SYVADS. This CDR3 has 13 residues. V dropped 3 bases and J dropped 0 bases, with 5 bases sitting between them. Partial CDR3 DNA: TGTGCCAGCAGTGCGCAAAACCAAGACACCCAGTAC. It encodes CASSAQNQDTQY. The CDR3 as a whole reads CASSAQNQDTQYF.

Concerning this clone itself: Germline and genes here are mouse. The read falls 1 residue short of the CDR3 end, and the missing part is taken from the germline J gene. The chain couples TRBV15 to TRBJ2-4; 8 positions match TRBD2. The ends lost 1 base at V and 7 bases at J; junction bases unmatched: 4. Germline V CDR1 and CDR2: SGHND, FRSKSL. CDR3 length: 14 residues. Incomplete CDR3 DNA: TGTGCCAGCAGTTTAGGGGGGGGCGTGGACACCTTGTAC. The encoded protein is CASSLGGGVDTLY. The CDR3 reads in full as CASSLGGGVDTLYF.

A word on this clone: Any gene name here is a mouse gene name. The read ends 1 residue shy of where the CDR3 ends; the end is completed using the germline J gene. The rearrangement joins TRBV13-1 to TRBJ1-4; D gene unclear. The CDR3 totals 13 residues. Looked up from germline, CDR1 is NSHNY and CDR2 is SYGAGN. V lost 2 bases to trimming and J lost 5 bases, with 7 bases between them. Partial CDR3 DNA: TGTGCCAGCAGTGAGGCACAGAACGAAAGATTATTT. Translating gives CASSEAQNERLF. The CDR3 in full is CASSEAQNERLFF.